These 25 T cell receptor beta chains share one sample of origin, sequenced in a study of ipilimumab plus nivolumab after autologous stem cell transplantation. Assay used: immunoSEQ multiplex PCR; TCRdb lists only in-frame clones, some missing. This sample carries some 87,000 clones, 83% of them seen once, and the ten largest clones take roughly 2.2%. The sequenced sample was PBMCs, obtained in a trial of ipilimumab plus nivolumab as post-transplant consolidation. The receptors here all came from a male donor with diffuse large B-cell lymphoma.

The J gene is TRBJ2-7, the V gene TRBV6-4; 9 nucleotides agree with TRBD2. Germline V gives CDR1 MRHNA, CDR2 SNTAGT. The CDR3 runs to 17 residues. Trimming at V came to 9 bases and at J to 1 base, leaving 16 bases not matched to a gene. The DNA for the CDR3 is TGTGCCAGACCCCATGGTGCTAGCGGGGCGACATCCTACGAGCAGTACTTC. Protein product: CARPHGASGATSYEQYF.

CDR3 in DNA: TGTGCCAGCAGGGGGGGGTATTCACCCCTCCACTTT. Its protein product is CASRGGYSPLHF. The V and J genes are TRBV6-1 and TRBJ1-6, with D maybe TRBD1 (5 bases). The V and J ends lost 6 bases and 8 bases respectively, with 8 bases between them. Per the germline V gene, CDR1 is MNHNS and CDR2 is SASEGT. This CDR3 comprises 12 residues.

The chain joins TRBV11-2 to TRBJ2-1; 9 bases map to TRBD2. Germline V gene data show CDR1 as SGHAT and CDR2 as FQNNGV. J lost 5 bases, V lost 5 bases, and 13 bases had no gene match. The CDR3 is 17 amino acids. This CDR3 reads CASSPMAGGAMNNEQFF. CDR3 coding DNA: TGTGCCAGCAGCCCAATGGCGGGGGGGGCCATGAACAATGAGCAGTTCTTC.

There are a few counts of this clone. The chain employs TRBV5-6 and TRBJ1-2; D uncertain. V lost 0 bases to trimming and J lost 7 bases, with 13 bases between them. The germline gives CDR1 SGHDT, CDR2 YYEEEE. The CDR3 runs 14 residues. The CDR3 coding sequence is TGTGCCAGCAGCTTGGGGCTTACCTTCGTTGGCTACACCTTC. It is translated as CASSLGLTFVGYTF.

CDR3 amino acids: CASSARLAGEETQYF. The DNA of the CDR3 is TGTGCCAGCAGTGCCCGGCTAGCGGGGGAAGAGACCCAGTACTTC. This chain joins TRBV2 and TRBJ2-5, with 10 bases aligning to TRBD2. CDR3 length: 15 residues. Germline assignment: CDR1 SNHLY and CDR2 FYNNEI. The J segment lost 3 bases and the V segment lost 4 bases, leaving 5 bases of the junction unmatched.

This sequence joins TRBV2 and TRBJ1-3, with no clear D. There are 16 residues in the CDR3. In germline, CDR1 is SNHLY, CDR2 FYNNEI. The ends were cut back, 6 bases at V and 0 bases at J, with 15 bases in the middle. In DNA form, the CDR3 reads TGTGCCAGCAGCCCAGGTTATAGCCGCTCTGGAAACACCATATATTTT. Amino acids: CASSPGYSRSGNTIYF.

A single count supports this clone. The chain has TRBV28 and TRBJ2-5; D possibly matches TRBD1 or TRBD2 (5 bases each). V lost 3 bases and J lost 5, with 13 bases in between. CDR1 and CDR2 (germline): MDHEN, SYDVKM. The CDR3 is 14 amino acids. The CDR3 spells CASSFGGLGETQYF. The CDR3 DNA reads TGTGCCAGCAGTTTTGGGGGTTTGGGGGAGACCCAGTACTTC.

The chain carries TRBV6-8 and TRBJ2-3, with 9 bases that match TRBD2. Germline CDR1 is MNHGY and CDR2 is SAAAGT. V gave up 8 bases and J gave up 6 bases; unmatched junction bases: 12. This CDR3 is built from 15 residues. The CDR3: CASGGPGLAGDTQYF. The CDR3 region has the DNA TGTGCCAGCGGGGGTCCGGGACTAGCAGGGGATACGCAGTATTTT.

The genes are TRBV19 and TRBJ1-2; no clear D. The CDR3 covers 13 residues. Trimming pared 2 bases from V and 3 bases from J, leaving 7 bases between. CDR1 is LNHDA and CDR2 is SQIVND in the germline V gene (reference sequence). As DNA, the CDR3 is TGTGCCAGTAGTATAAACTTCGACTATGGCTACACCTTC. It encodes CASSINFDYGYTF.

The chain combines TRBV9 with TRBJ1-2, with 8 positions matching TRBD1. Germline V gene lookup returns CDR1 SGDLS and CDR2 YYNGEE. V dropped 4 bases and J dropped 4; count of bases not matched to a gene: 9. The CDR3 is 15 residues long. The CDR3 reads CASSPTGGVSYGYTF. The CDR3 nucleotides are TGTGCCAGCAGCCCTACAGGGGGTGTTTCCTATGGCTACACCTTC.

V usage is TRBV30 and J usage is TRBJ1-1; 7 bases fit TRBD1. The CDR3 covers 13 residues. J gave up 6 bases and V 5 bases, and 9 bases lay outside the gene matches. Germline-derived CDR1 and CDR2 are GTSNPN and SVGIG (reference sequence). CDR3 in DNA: TGTGCCTGGGCAGGATTCGACAGGGCTGAAGCTTTCTTT. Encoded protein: CAWAGFDRAEAFF.

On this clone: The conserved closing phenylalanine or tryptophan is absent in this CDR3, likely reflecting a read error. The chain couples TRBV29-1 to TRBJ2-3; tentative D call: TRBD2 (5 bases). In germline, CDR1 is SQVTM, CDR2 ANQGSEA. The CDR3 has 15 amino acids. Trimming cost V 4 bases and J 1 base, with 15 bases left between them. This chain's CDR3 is CSVVRGSDGTDTQYL. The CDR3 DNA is TGCAGCGTTGTCAGAGGGAGCGACGGCACAGATACGCAGTATCTT.

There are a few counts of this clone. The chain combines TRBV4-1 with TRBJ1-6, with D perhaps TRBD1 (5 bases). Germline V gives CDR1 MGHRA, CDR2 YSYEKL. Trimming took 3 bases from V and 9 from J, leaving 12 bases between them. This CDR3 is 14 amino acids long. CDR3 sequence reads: CASSQGGSRSPLHF. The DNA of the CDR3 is TGCGCCAGCAGCCAGGGGGGGTCGCGTTCACCCCTCCACTTT.

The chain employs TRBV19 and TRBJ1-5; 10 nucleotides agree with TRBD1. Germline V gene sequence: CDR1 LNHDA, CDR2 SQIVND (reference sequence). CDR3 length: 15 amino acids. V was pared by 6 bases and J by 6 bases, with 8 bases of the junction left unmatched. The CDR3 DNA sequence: TGTGCCAGTAGCCTAGGACAGGGGGGAGTTCAGCCCCAGCATTTT. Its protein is CASSLGQGGVQPQHF. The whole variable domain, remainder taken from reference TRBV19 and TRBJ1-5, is DGGITQSPKYLFRKEGQNVTLSCEQNLNHDAMYWYRQDPGQGLRLIYYSQIVNDFQKGDIAEGYSVSREKKESFPLTVTSAQKNPTAFYLCASSLGQGGVQPQHFGDGTRLSIL.

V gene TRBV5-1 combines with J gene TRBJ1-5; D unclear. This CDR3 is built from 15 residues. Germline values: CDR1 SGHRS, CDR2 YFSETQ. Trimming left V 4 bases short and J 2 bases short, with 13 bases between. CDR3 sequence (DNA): TGCGCCAGCAGCCCATACGCCGGGGGCAATCAGCCCCAGCATTTT. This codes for CASSPYAGGNQPQHF.

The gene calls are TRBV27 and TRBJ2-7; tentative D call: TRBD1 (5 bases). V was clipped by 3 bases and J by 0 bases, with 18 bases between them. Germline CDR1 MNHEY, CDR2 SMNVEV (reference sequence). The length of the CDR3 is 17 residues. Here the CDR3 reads CASSLSHRIQSSYEQYF. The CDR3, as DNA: TGTGCCAGCAGTTTGTCCCACAGGATACAGAGCTCCTACGAGCAGTACTTC.

The CDR3 here is CASSLGQFSPLHF. Here the CDR3 DNA reads TGTGCCAGCAGCCTGGGACAGTTTTCACCCCTCCACTTT. This chain joins TRBV7-9 and TRBJ1-6, with 7 bases identical to TRBD1. CDR1 SEHNR and CDR2 FQNEAQ come from the germline V gene (reference sequence). The CDR3 consists of 13 residues. The junction had 4 bases not matched to a gene; V was cut back by 5 bases and J by 9 bases.

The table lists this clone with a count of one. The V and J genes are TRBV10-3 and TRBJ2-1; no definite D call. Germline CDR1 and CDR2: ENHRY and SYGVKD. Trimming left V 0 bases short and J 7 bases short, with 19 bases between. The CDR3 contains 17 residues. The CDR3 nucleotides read TGTGCCATCAGTGAGTCGTCGGGTCGGTCAGTGGCGAATGAGCAGTTCTTC. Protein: CAISESSGRSVANEQFF.

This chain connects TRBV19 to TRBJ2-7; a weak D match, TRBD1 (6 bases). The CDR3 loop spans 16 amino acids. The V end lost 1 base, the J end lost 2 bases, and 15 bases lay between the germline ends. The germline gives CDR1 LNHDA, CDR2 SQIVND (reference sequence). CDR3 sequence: CASSIGGGLSPYEQYF. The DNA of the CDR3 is TGTGCCAGTAGTATAGGAGGGGGTTTAAGTCCCTACGAGCAGTACTTC. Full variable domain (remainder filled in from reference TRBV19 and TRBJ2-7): DGGITQSPKYLFRKEGQNVTLSCEQNLNHDAMYWYRQDPGQGLRLIYYSQIVNDFQKGDIAEGYSVSREKKESFPLTVTSAQKNPTAFYLCASSIGGGLSPYEQYFGPGTRLTVT.

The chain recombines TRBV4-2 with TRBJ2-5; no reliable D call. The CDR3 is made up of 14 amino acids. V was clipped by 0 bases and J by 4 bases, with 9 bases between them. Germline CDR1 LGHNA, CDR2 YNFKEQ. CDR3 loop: CASSQEYGRETQYF. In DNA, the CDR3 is TGTGCCAGCAGCCAAGAATACGGACGAGAGACCCAGTACTTC.

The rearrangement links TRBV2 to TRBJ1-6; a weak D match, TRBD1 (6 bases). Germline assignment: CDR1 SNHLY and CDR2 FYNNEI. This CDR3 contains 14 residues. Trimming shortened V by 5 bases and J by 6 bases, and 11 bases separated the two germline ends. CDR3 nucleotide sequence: TGTGCCAGCAGTTCGCAGGGGTTTAATTCACCCCTCCACTTT. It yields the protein CASSSQGFNSPLHF.

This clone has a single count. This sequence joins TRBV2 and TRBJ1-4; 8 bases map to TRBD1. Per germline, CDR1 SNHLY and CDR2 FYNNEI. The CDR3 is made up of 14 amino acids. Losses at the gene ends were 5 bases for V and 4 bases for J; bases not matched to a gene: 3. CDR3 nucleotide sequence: TGTGCCAGCAGTAGGGACAGGTTTAATGAAAAACTGTTTTTT. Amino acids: CASSRDRFNEKLFF.

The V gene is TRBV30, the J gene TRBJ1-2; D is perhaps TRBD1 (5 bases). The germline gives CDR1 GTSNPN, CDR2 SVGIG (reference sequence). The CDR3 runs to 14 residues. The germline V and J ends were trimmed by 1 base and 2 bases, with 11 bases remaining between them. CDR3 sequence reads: CAWSEGTGNYGYTF. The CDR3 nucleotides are TGTGCCTGGAGTGAAGGGACGGGCAACTATGGCTACACCTTC.

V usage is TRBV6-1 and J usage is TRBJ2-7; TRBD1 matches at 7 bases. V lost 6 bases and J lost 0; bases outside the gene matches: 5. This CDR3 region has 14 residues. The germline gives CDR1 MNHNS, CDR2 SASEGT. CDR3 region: CASSVDRSSYEQYF. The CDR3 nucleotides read TGTGCCAGCAGCGTGGACAGGAGCTCCTACGAGCAGTACTTC.

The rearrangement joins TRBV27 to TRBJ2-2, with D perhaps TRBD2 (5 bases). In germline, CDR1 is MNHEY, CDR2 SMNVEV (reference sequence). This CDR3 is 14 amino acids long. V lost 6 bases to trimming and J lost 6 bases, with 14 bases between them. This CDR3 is CASRPGFLSGELFF. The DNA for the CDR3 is TGTGCCAGCAGGCCGGGGTTCCTTTCCGGGGAGCTGTTTTTT.